Sequencing of this T cell receptor beta chain was carried out in a study of blood T cell repertoires in COVID-19. V was trimmed by 7 bases and J by 1 base, leaving 12 bases between them. The CDR3 sequence is 13 residues long. CDR1 is SQVTM, CDR2 ANQGSEA, per germline. The table lists this clone with a count of one. As originally analysed: Scientists estimated how many nucleated cells there were by amplifying reference gene primers. Here immunoSEQ multiplex PCR was the method, and the copy in TCRdb shows in-frame clones only, minus some. For V, J and clone size, that table is used; D and trimming come from the DNA. This table has 70,000 to 95,000 clones, approximately 80% appearing once.

The clonotype originates from a human donor in a cohort sampled during active COVID-19. The chain is built from TRBV29-1 and TRBJ2-3, with D possibly being TRBD2 (6 bases). The sample taken for sequencing was peripheral blood. The CDR3 is CSAGWGGTDTQYF. For the CDR3, the DNA is TGCAGCGCTGGGTGGGGGGGCACAGATACGCAGTATTTT.